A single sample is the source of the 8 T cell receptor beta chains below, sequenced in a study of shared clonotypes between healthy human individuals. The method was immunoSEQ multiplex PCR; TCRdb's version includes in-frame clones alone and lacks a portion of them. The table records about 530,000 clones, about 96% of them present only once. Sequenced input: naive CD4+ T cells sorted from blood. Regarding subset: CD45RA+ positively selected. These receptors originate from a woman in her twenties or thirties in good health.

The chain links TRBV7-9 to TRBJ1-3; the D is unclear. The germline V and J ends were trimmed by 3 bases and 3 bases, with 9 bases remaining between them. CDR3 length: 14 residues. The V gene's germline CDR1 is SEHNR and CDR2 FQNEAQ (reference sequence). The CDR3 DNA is TGTGCCAGCAGCTTCGGTCTGGATGGAAACACCATATATTTT. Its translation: CASSFGLDGNTIYF.

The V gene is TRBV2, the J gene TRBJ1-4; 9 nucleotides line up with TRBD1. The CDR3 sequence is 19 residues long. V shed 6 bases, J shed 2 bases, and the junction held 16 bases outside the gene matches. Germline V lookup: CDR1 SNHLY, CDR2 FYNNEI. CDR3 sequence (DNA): TGTGCCAGCAGCGGGACCACTGGACAGGGGTTAACCACTAATGAAAAACTGTTTTTT. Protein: CASSGTTGQGLTTNEKLFF. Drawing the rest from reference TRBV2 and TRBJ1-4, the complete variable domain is EPEVTQTPSHQVTQMGQEVILRCVPISNHLYFYWYRQILGQKVEFLVSFYNNEISEKSEIFDDQFSVERPDGSNFTLKIRSTKLEDSAMYFCASSGTTGQGLTTNEKLFFGSGTQLSVL.

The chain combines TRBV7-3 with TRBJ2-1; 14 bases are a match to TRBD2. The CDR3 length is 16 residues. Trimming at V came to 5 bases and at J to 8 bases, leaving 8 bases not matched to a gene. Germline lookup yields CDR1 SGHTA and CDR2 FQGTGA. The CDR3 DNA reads TGTGCCAGCAGCACCAGACTAGCGGGAGGGCCTGATGAGCAGTTCTTC. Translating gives CASSTRLAGGPDEQFF.

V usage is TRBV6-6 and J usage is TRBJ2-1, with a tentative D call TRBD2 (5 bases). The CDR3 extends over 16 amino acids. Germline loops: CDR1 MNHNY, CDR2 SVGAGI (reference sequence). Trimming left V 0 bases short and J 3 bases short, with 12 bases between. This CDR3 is CASSYSSQRLYNEQFF. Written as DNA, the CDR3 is TGTGCCAGCAGTTACTCGAGTCAGCGGCTCTACAATGAGCAGTTCTTC.

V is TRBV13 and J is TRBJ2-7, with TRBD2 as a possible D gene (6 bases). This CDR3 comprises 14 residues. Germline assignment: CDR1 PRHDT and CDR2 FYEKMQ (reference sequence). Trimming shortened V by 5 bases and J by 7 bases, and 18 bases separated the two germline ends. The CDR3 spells CASSPWDREWEQYF. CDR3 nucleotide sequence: TGTGCCAGCAGCCCCTGGGACCGGGAGTGGGAGCAGTACTTC.

CDR3 coding DNA: TGCGCCAGCAGCTTGACAGGGGAGGGGAACACTGAAGCTTTCTTT. Protein: CASSLTGEGNTEAFF. V gene TRBV5-1 combines with J gene TRBJ1-1; 7 bases agree with TRBD1. Germline CDR1 SGHRS, CDR2 YFSETQ. V lost 1 base and J lost 1; bases outside the gene matches: 4. This CDR3 is 15 amino acids long.

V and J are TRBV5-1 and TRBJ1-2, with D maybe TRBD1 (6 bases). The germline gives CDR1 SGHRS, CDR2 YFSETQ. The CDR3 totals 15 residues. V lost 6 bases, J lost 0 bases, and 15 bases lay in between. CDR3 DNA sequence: TGCGCCAGCACCGGGGGGGCAGGAACTAACTATGGCTACACCTTC. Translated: CASTGGAGTNYGYTF.

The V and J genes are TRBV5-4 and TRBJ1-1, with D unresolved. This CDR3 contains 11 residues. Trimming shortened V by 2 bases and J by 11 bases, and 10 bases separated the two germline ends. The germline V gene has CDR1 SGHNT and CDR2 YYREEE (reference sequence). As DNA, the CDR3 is TGTGCCAGCAGCTTTGAAGGATTGGCTTTCTTT. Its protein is CASSFEGLAFF.